This is a list of T cell receptor beta chains from one sample in a study of blood T cell repertoires in COVID-19. TCRdb's table, derived via immunoSEQ multiplex PCR, lists solely in-frame clones and lacks some. The sample holds some 200,000 clones, approximately 83% seen once. The specimen was PBMCs or T cells enriched from blood (not recorded which). These receptor sequences come from a middle-aged woman with acute COVID-19. Each CDR3 is given with its conserved first and last residue. The order of the fields is V gene, D gene, clone size, J gene, CDR3 length, CDR3 DNA, CDR3 protein. The D gene is left open where the match is weak. Expanded clones are given a class, and other clones once, few, many or no size at all.

V gene: TRBV10-1; D gene: -; clone size: -; J gene: TRBJ2-2; CDR3 length: 14; CDR3 DNA: TGCGCCAGACCTGGGACTCGGAACACCGGGGAGCTGTTTTTT; CDR3 protein: CARPGTRNTGELFF
V gene: TRBV7-2; D gene: -; clone size: -; J gene: TRBJ1-2; CDR3 length: 13; CDR3 DNA: TGTGCCAGCAGCCTATACAGGGTTGGGGGCTACACCTTC; CDR3 protein: CASSLYRVGGYTF
V gene: TRBV5-5; D gene: TRBD2; clone size: -; J gene: TRBJ2-1; CDR3 length: 15; CDR3 DNA: TGTGCCAGCAGCTGGGGGACTAGCGGGAACAATGAGCAGTTCTTC; CDR3 protein: CASSWGTSGNNEQFF
V gene: TRBV12-3/TRBV12-4; D gene: -; clone size: -; J gene: TRBJ1-1; CDR3 length: 13; CDR3 DNA: TGTGCCAGCAGTTCGCCAGGGCTCCCCGAAGCTTTCTTT; CDR3 protein: CASSSPGLPEAFF
V gene: TRBV4-2; D gene: TRBD2; clone size: -; J gene: TRBJ2-3; CDR3 length: 17; CDR3 DNA: TGTGCCAGCAGCCAAGATTCGACGGGAGGGCCGGCAGATACGCAGTATTTT; CDR3 protein: CASSQDSTGGPADTQYF
V gene: TRBV3-1/TRBV3-2; D gene: TRBD1; clone size: -; J gene: TRBJ1-6; CDR3 length: 18; CDR3 DNA: TGTGCCAGCAGCCAAGTCCCCCCCAGGACAGGCAGAGATTCACCCCTCCACTTT; CDR3 protein: CASSQVPPRTGRDSPLHF
V gene: TRBV5-1; D gene: -; clone size: -; J gene: TRBJ1-4; CDR3 length: 13; CDR3 DNA: TGCGCCAGCAGCTTGAGCCTTAATGAAAAACTGTTTTTT; CDR3 protein: CASSLSLNEKLFF
V gene: TRBV2; D gene: TRBD1; clone size: -; J gene: TRBJ1-2; CDR3 length: 15; CDR3 DNA: TGTGCCAGCACCCCCCGAGACAGGGGGAACTATGGCTACACCTTC; CDR3 protein: CASTPRDRGNYGYTF
V gene: TRBV7-2; D gene: TRBD1; clone size: -; J gene: TRBJ1-5; CDR3 length: 15; CDR3 DNA: TGTGCCAGCAGCCTAGACAGGGGGTACAATCAGCCCCAGCATTTT; CDR3 protein: CASSLDRGYNQPQHF
V gene: TRBV7-6; D gene: TRBD1; clone size: -; J gene: TRBJ1-3; CDR3 length: 15; CDR3 DNA: TGTGCCAGCAGCTTAGAGACAGGGATCGGAAACACCATATATTTT; CDR3 protein: CASSLETGIGNTIYF
V gene: TRBV28; D gene: TRBD1; clone size: -; J gene: TRBJ1-2; CDR3 length: 15; CDR3 DNA: TGTGCCAGCAGTTCCCCGGGACAGTACGGGTATGGCTACACCTTC; CDR3 protein: CASSSPGQYGYGYTF
V gene: TRBV7-3; D gene: TRBD2; clone size: many; J gene: TRBJ2-2; CDR3 length: 15; CDR3 DNA: TGTGCCAGCAGCCCACGACTAGCGGGCATGGGGGAGCTGTTTTTT; CDR3 protein: CASSPRLAGMGELFF
V gene: TRBV5-1; D gene: -; clone size: -; J gene: TRBJ2-1; CDR3 length: 15; CDR3 DNA: TGCGCCAGCAATCGAGGGAGCGGGTCCTACAATGAGCAGTTCTTC; CDR3 protein: CASNRGSGSYNEQFF
V gene: TRBV7-9; D gene: TRBD1; clone size: few; J gene: TRBJ1-5; CDR3 length: 15; CDR3 DNA: TGTGCCAGAGAAGACAAGGGACAGGGGTTTCAGCCCCAGCATTTT; CDR3 protein: CAREDKGQGFQPQHF
V gene: TRBV9; D gene: -; clone size: -; J gene: TRBJ2-3; CDR3 length: 16; CDR3 DNA: TGTGCCAGCAGCGTACGCCACGGGTTCAGCACAGATACGCAGTATTTT; CDR3 protein: CASSVRHGFSTDTQYF
V gene: TRBV14; D gene: -; clone size: -; J gene: TRBJ2-7; CDR3 length: 15; CDR3 DNA: TGTGCCAGCAGCCAAGTCGACAGGAGCATCTACGAGCAGTACTTC; CDR3 protein: CASSQVDRSIYEQYF
V gene: TRBV6-2/TRBV6-3; D gene: TRBD2; clone size: -; J gene: TRBJ2-1; CDR3 length: 15; CDR3 DNA: TGTGCCAGCAGCCCTAGCGGGAGTAAATACAATGAGCAGTTCTTC; CDR3 protein: CASSPSGSKYNEQFF
V gene: TRBV24-1; D gene: -; clone size: -; J gene: TRBJ1-1; CDR3 length: 11; CDR3 DNA: TGTGCCACCAGTAAGGGGGTTGAAGCTTTCTTT; CDR3 protein: CATSKGVEAFF
V gene: TRBV12-3/TRBV12-4; D gene: -; clone size: -; J gene: TRBJ2-7; CDR3 length: 13; CDR3 DNA: TGTGCCAGCAGCCTACAGGCTACCTACGAGCAGTACTTC; CDR3 protein: CASSLQATYEQYF
V gene: TRBV5-1; D gene: -; clone size: -; J gene: TRBJ2-1; CDR3 length: 15; CDR3 DNA: TGCGCCAGCAGCGCGGACAGAATGGGCATCAATGAGCAGTTCTTC; CDR3 protein: CASSADRMGINEQFF
V gene: TRBV5-4; D gene: TRBD1; clone size: -; J gene: TRBJ2-7; CDR3 length: 15; CDR3 DNA: TGTGCCAGCAGCCTAGGACAGGGGTCTCCCTACGAGCAGTACTTC; CDR3 protein: CASSLGQGSPYEQYF
V gene: TRBV10-1; D gene: TRBD2; clone size: -; J gene: TRBJ2-7; CDR3 length: 15; CDR3 DNA: TGCGCCAGCAGTGAGTTCGGGGAGGGGATTGACGAGCAGTACTTC; CDR3 protein: CASSEFGEGIDEQYF
V gene: TRBV11-2; D gene: -; clone size: once; J gene: TRBJ1-1; CDR3 length: 13; CDR3 DNA: TGTGCCAGCAGCTTATTTGAGGGGGCTGAAGCTTTCTTT; CDR3 protein: CASSLFEGAEAFF
V gene: TRBV18; D gene: TRBD1; clone size: -; J gene: TRBJ2-7; CDR3 length: 16; CDR3 DNA: TGTGCCAGCTCAAGGGGGATAGGGACAGGGCCCTACGAGCAGTACTTC; CDR3 protein: CASSRGIGTGPYEQYF
V gene: TRBV4-2; D gene: -; clone size: few; J gene: TRBJ2-3; CDR3 length: 15; CDR3 DNA: TGTGCCAGCAGCCAAGATACGGGGGGCCAGAGTACGCAGTATTTT; CDR3 protein: CASSQDTGGQSTQYF
V gene: TRBV7-3; D gene: -; clone size: -; J gene: TRBJ1-3; CDR3 length: 15; CDR3 DNA: TGTGCCAGCAGCTTAGACGGGGGGGCTGGAAACACCATATATTTT; CDR3 protein: CASSLDGGAGNTIYF
V gene: TRBV28; D gene: -; clone size: -; J gene: TRBJ1-1; CDR3 length: 13; CDR3 DNA: TGTGCCAGCAGTCTCACAGGGTTTACTGAAGCTTTCTTT; CDR3 protein: CASSLTGFTEAFF
V gene: TRBV5-1; D gene: -; clone size: few; J gene: TRBJ1-2; CDR3 length: 13; CDR3 DNA: TGCGCCAGCAGCCCCGGGGAAGTCTATGGCTACACCTTC; CDR3 protein: CASSPGEVYGYTF
V gene: TRBV28; D gene: -; clone size: few; J gene: TRBJ1-2; CDR3 length: 14; CDR3 DNA: TGTGCCAGCAGTTTATCCGGCGGGAACTATGGCTACACCTTC; CDR3 protein: CASSLSGGNYGYTF
V gene: TRBV30; D gene: -; clone size: -; J gene: TRBJ1-1; CDR3 length: 13; CDR3 DNA: TGTGCCTGGAGGACTCCAAGGGGTACTGAAGCTTTCTTT; CDR3 protein: CAWRTPRGTEAFF
V gene: TRBV6-2/TRBV6-3; D gene: -; clone size: -; J gene: TRBJ1-2; CDR3 length: 15; CDR3 DNA: TGTGCCAGCAGTTACACTGAACAGGGTGTTTATGGCTACACCTTC; CDR3 protein: CASSYTEQGVYGYTF
V gene: TRBV10-2; D gene: -; clone size: once; J gene: TRBJ1-1; CDR3 length: 11; CDR3 DNA: TGCGCCAGCGGGCAGAACACTGAAGCTTTCTTT; CDR3 protein: CASGQNTEAFF
V gene: TRBV4-3; D gene: -; clone size: -; J gene: TRBJ1-2; CDR3 length: 14; CDR3 DNA: TGCGCCAGCAGCCAAGAGAAGTCGGGGTATGGCTACACCTTC; CDR3 protein: CASSQEKSGYGYTF
V gene: TRBV27; D gene: -; clone size: few; J gene: TRBJ1-6; CDR3 length: 14; CDR3 DNA: TGTGCCAGCAGTCCGTCGACATATAATTCACCCCTCCACTTT; CDR3 protein: CASSPSTYNSPLHF
V gene: TRBV6-1; D gene: TRBD1; clone size: -; J gene: TRBJ2-3; CDR3 length: 15; CDR3 DNA: TGTGCCAGCAGTGAACAGGGGGCTAGCACAGATACGCAGTATTTT; CDR3 protein: CASSEQGASTDTQYF
V gene: TRBV10-1; D gene: TRBD2; clone size: -; J gene: TRBJ2-1; CDR3 length: 15; CDR3 DNA: TGCGCCAGCAGCTCCGGGACTAGCGGGTACAATGAGCAGTTCTTC; CDR3 protein: CASSSGTSGYNEQFF